Following are 18 T cell receptor beta chains from one sample sequenced in a study of regulatory T cells in long-lasting Graves disease. Investigators prepared the TCR beta libraries by applying iRepertoire HTBI primers and Arm-PCR of CDR3 regions. Using its own MiXCR run on the multiplex PCR reads, TCRdb lists one record per CDR3 protein. The table shows 400,000 to 500,000 distinct CDR3 sequences, with about 15% occurring only once. As to time point: newly diagnosed GD, antithyroid drugs for less than 3 months. Making the TCR library involved RNA that had been extracted from PBMCs. The data were also submitted as part of a second study, on T cells in Graves' hyperthyroidism and ophthalmopathy.

The material was peripheral blood mononuclear cells (PBMCs), obtained at new diagnosis, from a patient treated with antithyroid drugs. These receptors were collected from a woman between 40 and 50 years old with Graves disease.

This clonotype was seen ten or more times. The V call is TRBV19, the J call TRBJ2-2; the D gene is possibly TRBD2 (6 bases). The CDR3 length is 16 residues. Per the germline V gene, CDR1 is LNHDA and CDR2 is SQIVND (reference sequence). Trimming removed 5 bases from V and 5 bases from J, with 18 bases in between. As DNA, the CDR3 is TGTGCCAGTAGTTGGTCGGGGGTAGTTAGTACCGGGGAGCTGTTTTTT. It yields the protein CASSWSGVVSTGELFF.

This clonotype was seen at least ten times. The gene calls are TRBV13 and TRBJ2-7; tentatively, D is TRBD2 (5 bases). V was cut by 0 bases and J by 3 bases, with 9 bases left in between. The CDR3 is 14 residues long. CDR1 is PRHDT and CDR2 is FYEKMQ in the germline V gene (reference sequence). The CDR3 spells CASSLGRGDYEQYF. CDR3 DNA sequence: TGTGCCAGCAGCTTAGGTCGGGGAGACTACGAGCAGTACTTC.

The rearrangement uses TRBV7-9 and TRBJ2-7, with TRBD2 matching 7 bases. This CDR3 is built from 13 residues. With V trimmed by 5 bases and J by 6 bases, 7 bases remained unmatched. Germline V gene lookup returns CDR1 SEHNR and CDR2 FQNEAQ (reference sequence). The CDR3 loop is CASSRGETGEQYF. The CDR3 nucleotides read TGTGCCAGCAGCCGGGGGGAGACGGGCGAGCAGTACTTC. The full variable domain, rest sourced from reference TRBV7-9 and TRBJ2-7, is DTGVSQNPRHKITKRGQNVTFRCDPISEHNRLYWYRQTLGQGPEFLTYFQNEAQLEKSRLLSDRFSAERPKGSFSTLEIQRTEQGDSAMYLCASSRGETGEQYFGPGTRLTVT.

The rearrangement links TRBV9 to TRBJ1-1, with D hard to call. This CDR3 has 14 amino acids. Germline V lookup: CDR1 SGDLS, CDR2 YYNGEE. V was shortened by 3 bases and J by 0 bases, with 9 bases between the two germline ends. CDR3 DNA: TGTGCCAGCAGCGCACACCTCCTGAACACTGAAGCTTTCTTT. Amino acid sequence: CASSAHLLNTEAFF.

At least ten counts were recorded for this clonotype. The chain is built from TRBV20-1 and TRBJ2-7, with 7 bases lining up with TRBD1. CDR1 is DFQATT and CDR2 is SNEGSKA in the germline V gene (reference sequence). With V trimmed by 6 bases and J by 3 bases, 8 bases remained unmatched. This CDR3 region has 13 residues. This CDR3 is CSAEARQGYEQYF. CDR3 bases: TGCAGTGCCGAGGCCCGACAGGGCTACGAGCAGTACTTC.

This clonotype was counted at least ten times. The chain has TRBV24-1 and TRBJ2-5, with D perhaps TRBD2 (6 bases). The CDR3 is 15 residues long. Trimming pared 2 bases from V and 2 bases from J, leaving 11 bases between. Germline CDR1 reads KGHDR; CDR2 reads SFDVKD. CDR3: CATSDYQGGQETQYF. The CDR3 DNA is TGTGCCACCAGTGATTACCAGGGAGGACAAGAGACCCAGTACTTC.

This clonotype was observed many times. The rearrangement uses TRBV20-1 and TRBJ2-3, with unresolved D. V gave up 1 base and J gave up 3 bases, with 8 bases separating them. Germline V gene lookup returns CDR1 DFQATT and CDR2 SNEGSKA (reference sequence). This CDR3 spans 13 amino acids. This CDR3 is CSARGLGTDTQYF. In DNA form, the CDR3 reads TGCAGTGCTAGAGGTCTTGGGACAGATACGCAGTATTTT.

This clonotype appeared many times. The chain joins TRBV10-3 to TRBJ2-7, with TRBD1 matching over 11 bases. J lost 2 bases, V lost 6 bases, and 3 bases had no gene match. Looked up from germline, CDR1 is ENHRY and CDR2 is SYGVKD. The CDR3 runs to 14 residues. For the CDR3, the DNA is TGTGCCATCAGCGGGACAGGGGGTGCCTACGAGCAGTACTTC. Protein sequence: CAISGTGGAYEQYF.

This clonotype was recorded at least ten times. This chain joins TRBV11-3 and TRBJ2-1; 7 nucleotides align to TRBD2. Germline loops: CDR1 SGHNT, CDR2 YENEEA. This CDR3 has 13 residues. Germline trimming cut 2 bases from V and 8 bases from J; bases unmatched to any gene: 3. The CDR3 coding sequence is TGTGCCAGCAGCTTACAGGGACTACATGAGCAGTTCTTC. Translating gives CASSLQGLHEQFF.

The sample holds many counts of this clonotype. The chain carries TRBV9 and TRBJ2-3, with D hard to call. This CDR3 is 13 amino acids long. V was clipped by 0 bases and J by 7 bases, with 9 bases between them. CDR1 SGDLS and CDR2 YYNGEE come from the germline V gene. The CDR3 nucleotides are TGTGCCAGCAGCGTAGACTATAGAAATACGCAGTATTTT. It codes for CASSVDYRNTQYF. Together with reference TRBV9 and TRBJ2-3, the CDR3 gives the full variable domain: DSGVTQTPKHLITATGQRVTLRCSPRSGDLSVYWYQQSLDQGLQFLIQYYNGEERAKGNILERFSAQQFPDLHSELNLSSLELGDSALYFCASSVDYRNTQYFGPGTRLTVL.

This clonotype was recorded at least ten times. The rearrangement links TRBV6-1 to TRBJ1-6, with TRBD1 matching 7 bases. This CDR3 region has 15 residues. Germline V gene sequence: CDR1 MNHNS, CDR2 SASEGT. Unmatched junction bases numbered 8, after V lost 2 bases and J lost 10 bases. The CDR3 sequence is CASSEMTGMDSPLHF. The DNA of the CDR3 is TGTGCCAGCAGTGAAATGACAGGGATGGACTCACCCCTCCACTTT.

This clonotype has a count of ten or more. This chain connects TRBV12-3 or TRBV12-4 to TRBJ2-1; 9 nucleotides align to TRBD2. V dropped 6 bases and J dropped 6; count of bases not matched to a gene: 9. The CDR3 sequence is 15 residues long. CDR3: CASRPSSGRSNEQFF. DNA for the CDR3: TGTGCCAGCAGGCCTTCCAGCGGGAGGTCCAATGAGCAGTTCTTC.

This clonotype appeared many times. The chain carries TRBV27 and TRBJ2-2, with D possibly being TRBD2 (6 bases). The CDR3 covers 16 residues. Trimming pared 8 bases from V and 4 bases from J, leaving 20 bases between. CDR1 MNHEY and CDR2 SMNVEV come from the germline V gene (reference sequence). This CDR3 reads CASPTPELATTGELFF. CDR3 nucleotide sequence: TGTGCCAGCCCTACCCCGGAGCTAGCGACCACCGGGGAGCTGTTTTTT.

This clonotype was observed a few times. V is TRBV28 and J is TRBJ2-7, with 11 positions matching TRBD2. CDR1 MDHEN and CDR2 SYDVKM come from the germline V gene. Trimming at V came to 3 bases and at J to 6 bases, leaving 7 bases not matched to a gene. The CDR3 extends over 15 amino acids. The CDR3 protein is CASSFPGGTSGEQYF. In DNA, the CDR3 is TGTGCCAGCAGTTTCCCTGGCGGGACTAGCGGCGAGCAGTACTTC. Drawing the rest from reference TRBV28 and TRBJ2-7, the complete variable domain is DVKVTQSSRYLVKRTGEKVFLECVQDMDHENMFWYRQDPGLGLRLIYFSYDVKMKEKGDIPEGYSVSREKKERFSLILESASTNQTSMYLCASSFPGGTSGEQYFGPGTRLTVT.

The CDR3 DNA reads TGCAGTGCTACGACTAGCGGGAGGGCCTTATACGAGCAGTACTTC. This encodes CSATTSGRALYEQYF. The chain employs TRBV20-1 and TRBJ2-7; 14 bases agree with TRBD2. The CDR3 covers 15 residues. Per the germline V gene, CDR1 is DFQATT and CDR2 is SNEGSKA (reference sequence). Unmatched junction bases numbered 6, after V lost 4 bases and J lost 4 bases.

This clonotype was counted at least ten times. At one boundary the junction diverges from the germline segment, which might be a read error. The chain joins TRBV5-1 to TRBJ2-1, with 8 bases that match TRBD2. Germline V gene lookup returns CDR1 SGHRS and CDR2 YFSETQ. This CDR3 is built from 14 residues. CDR3 region: CASSFTSGQNERFF. The CDR3 DNA reads TGCGCCAGCAGCTTCACTAGCGGTCAGAATGAGCGGTTCTTC.

There are a few counts of this clonotype. This chain connects TRBV7-2 to TRBJ2-2; 7 bases are a match to TRBD1. The trim removed 3 bases at V and 4 bases at J, leaving 5 bases unmatched. The CDR3 spans 15 residues. Per the germline V gene, CDR1 is SGHTA and CDR2 is FQGNSA. The CDR3 spells CASSFDRVGTGELFF. The CDR3 nucleotides read TGTGCCAGCAGCTTCGACAGGGTCGGCACCGGGGAGCTGTTTTTT.

This clonotype was counted ten times or more. This rearrangement joins TRBV29-1 to TRBJ2-7, with D possibly matching TRBD2 (6 bases). The ends were cut back, 2 bases at V and 2 bases at J, with 13 bases in the middle. This CDR3 has 14 residues. Germline V gene data show CDR1 as SQVTM and CDR2 as ANQGSEA. CDR3 in amino acids: CSVEISGNPYEQYF. For the CDR3, the DNA is TGCAGCGTTGAAATTAGCGGAAATCCCTACGAGCAGTACTTC.